The entry below describes one TCR beta chain. Indicated time point: peripheral blood 6 weeks after treatment start. Pretreatment and on-treatment blood mononuclear cell samples were taken, totaling between 1 and 8 time points per patient. Data came from immunoSEQ multiplex PCR; TCRdb stores just in-frame clones and leaves some out. The sample yields about 40,000 clones, about 80% seen once. These data originate in a study of PD-L1 blockade in urothelial cancer. Germline CDR1 is MGHRA and CDR2 is YSYEKL. V lost 2 bases and J 6 bases, leaving 21 bases between the germline ends. The CDR3 totals 17 residues.

The chain is built from TRBV4-1 and TRBJ2-3, with a tentative D call TRBD2 (6 bases). The sample was PBMCs, taken around atezolizumab (anti-PD-L1) treatment. The TCR comes from a man in his forties with urothelial cancer. The CDR3 reads CASSQSRRALTGDTQYF. The CDR3 DNA reads as TGCGCCAGCAGCCAAAGCCGGAGGGCGCTCACGGGGGATACGCAGTATTTT.